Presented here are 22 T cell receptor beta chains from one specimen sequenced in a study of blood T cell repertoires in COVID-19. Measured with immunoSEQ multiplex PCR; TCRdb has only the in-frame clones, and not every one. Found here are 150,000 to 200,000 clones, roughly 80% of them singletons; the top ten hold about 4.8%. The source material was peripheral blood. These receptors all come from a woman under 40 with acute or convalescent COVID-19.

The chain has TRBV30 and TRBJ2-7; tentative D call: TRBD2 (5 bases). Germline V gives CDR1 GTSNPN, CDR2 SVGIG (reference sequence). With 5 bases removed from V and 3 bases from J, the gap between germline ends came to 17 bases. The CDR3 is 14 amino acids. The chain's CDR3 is CAWEGDSGIYEQYF. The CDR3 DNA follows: TGTGCCTGGGAGGGTGATTCGGGGATCTACGAGCAGTACTTC.

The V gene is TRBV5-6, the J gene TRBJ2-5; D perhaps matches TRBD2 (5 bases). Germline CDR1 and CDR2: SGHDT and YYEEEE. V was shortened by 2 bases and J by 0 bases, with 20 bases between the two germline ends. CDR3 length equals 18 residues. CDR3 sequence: CASSLSSSPSRYQETQYF. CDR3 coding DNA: TGTGCCAGCAGCTTATCTTCCTCGCCTAGCAGATACCAAGAGACCCAGTACTTC.

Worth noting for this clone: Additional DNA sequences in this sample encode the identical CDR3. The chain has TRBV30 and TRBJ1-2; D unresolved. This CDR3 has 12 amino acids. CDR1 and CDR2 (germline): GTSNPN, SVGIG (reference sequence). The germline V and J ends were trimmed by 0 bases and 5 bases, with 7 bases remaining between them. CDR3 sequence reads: CAWSVGGYGYTF. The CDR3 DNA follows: TGTGCCTGGAGTGTAGGAGGGTATGGCTACACCTTC. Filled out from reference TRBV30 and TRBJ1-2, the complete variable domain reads SQTIHQWPATLVQPVGSPLSLECTVEGTSNPNLYWYRQAAGRGLQLLFYSVGIGQISSEVPQNLSASRPQDRQFILSSKKLLLSDSGFYLCAWSVGGYGYTFGSGTRLTVV.

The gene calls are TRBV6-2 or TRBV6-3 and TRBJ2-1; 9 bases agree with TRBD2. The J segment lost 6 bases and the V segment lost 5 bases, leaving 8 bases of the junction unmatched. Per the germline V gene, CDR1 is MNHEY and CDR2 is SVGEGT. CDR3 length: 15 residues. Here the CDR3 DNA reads TGTGCCAGCAGTCCCCGGGGGCGGGGGGGCAATGAGCAGTTCTTC. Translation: CASSPRGRGGNEQFF.

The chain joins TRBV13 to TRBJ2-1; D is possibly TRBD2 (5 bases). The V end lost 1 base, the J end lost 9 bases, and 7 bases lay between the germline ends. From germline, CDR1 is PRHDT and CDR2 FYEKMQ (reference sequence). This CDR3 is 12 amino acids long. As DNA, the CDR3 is TGTGCCAGCAGCTTAGCCGGGGTTGAGCAGTTCTTC. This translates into CASSLAGVEQFF.

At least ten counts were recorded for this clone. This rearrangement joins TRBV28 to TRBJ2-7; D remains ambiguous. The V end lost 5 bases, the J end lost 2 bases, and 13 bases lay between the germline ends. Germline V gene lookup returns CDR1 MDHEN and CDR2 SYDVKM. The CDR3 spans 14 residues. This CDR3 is CASSDATYTYEQYF. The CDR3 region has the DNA TGTGCCAGCAGTGATGCTACTTATACCTACGAGCAGTACTTC. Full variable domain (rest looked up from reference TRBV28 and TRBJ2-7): DVKVTQSSRYLVKRTGEKVFLECVQDMDHENMFWYRQDPGLGLRLIYFSYDVKMKEKGDIPEGYSVSREKKERFSLILESASTNQTSMYLCASSDATYTYEQYFGPGTRLTVT.

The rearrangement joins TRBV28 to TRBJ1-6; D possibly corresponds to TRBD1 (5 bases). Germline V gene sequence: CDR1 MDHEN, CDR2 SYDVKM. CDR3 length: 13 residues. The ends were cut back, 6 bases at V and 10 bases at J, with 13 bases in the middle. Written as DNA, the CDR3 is TGTGCCAGCAGCTCGGGGGTTAACTCACCCCTCCACTTT. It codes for CASSSGVNSPLHF.

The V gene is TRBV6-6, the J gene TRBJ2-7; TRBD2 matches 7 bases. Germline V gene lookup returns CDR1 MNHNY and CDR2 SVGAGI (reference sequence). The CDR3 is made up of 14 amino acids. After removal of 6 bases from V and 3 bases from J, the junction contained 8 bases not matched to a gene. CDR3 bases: TGTGCCAGCAGCCTACTAGCGACTTACTACGAGCAGTACTTC. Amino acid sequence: CASSLLATYYEQYF.

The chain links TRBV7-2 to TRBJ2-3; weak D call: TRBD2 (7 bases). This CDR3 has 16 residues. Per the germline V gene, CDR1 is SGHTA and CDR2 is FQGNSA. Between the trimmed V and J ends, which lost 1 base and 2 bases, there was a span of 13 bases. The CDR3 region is CASSLDGRGLTDTQYF. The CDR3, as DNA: TGTGCCAGCAGCTTAGACGGGCGGGGGCTCACAGATACGCAGTATTTT.

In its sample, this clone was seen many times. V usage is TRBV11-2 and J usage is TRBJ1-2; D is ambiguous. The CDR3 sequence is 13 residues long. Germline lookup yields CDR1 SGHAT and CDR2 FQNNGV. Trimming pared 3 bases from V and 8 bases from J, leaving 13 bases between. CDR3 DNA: TGTGCCAGCAGCTTGATGATGAGGAGCGGCTACACCTTC. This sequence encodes CASSLMMRSGYTF.

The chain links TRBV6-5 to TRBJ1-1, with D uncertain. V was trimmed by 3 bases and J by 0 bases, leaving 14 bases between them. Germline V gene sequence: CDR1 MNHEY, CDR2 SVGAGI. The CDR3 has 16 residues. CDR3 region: CASSYLQTAMNTEAFF. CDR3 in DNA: TGTGCCAGCAGTTATCTCCAAACAGCCATGAACACTGAAGCTTTCTTT.

CDR3 region: CATSDGLAGGNIQYF. DNA of the CDR3: TGTGCCACCAGTGACGGACTAGCGGGCGGGAACATTCAGTACTTC. The V and J genes are TRBV24-1 and TRBJ2-4; 11 bases line up with TRBD2. V trimming: 4 bases; J trimming: 7 bases; junction bases outside the gene matches: 5. The germline V gene has CDR1 KGHDR and CDR2 SFDVKD. This CDR3 contains 15 residues.

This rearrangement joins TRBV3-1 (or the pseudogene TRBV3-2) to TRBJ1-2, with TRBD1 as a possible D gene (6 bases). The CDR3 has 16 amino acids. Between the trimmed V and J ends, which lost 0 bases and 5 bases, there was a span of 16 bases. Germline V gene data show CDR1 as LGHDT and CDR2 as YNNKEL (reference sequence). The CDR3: CASSQEGTGRGYGYTF. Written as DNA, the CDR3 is TGTGCCAGCAGCCAAGAGGGAACAGGGCGGGGGTATGGCTACACCTTC.

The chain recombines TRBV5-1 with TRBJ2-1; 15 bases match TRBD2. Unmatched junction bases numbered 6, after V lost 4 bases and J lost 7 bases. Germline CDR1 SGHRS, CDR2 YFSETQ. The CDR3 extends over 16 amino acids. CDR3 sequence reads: CASSALGTSGRNEQFF. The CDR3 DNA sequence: TGCGCCAGCAGCGCCCTCGGGACTAGCGGGAGGAATGAGCAGTTCTTC.

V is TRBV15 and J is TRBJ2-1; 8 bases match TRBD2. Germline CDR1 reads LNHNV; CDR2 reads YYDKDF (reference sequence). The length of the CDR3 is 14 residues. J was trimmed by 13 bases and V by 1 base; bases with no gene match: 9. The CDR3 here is CATSRGGSGGPQFF. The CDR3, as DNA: TGTGCCACCAGCAGAGGGGGGAGCGGGGGCCCTCAGTTCTTC.

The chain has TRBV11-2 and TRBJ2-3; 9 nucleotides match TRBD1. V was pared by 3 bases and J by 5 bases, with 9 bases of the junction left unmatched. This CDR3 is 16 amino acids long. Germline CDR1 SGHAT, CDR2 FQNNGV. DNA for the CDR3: TGTGCCAGCAGCTTCCGGGACAGGGATCTTGTAGATACGCAGTATTTT. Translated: CASSFRDRDLVDTQYF.

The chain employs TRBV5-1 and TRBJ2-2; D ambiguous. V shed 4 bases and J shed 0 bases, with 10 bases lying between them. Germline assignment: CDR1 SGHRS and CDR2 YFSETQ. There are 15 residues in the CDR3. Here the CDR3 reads CASSQTTTNTGELFF. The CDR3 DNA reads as TGCGCCAGCAGCCAAACCACAACGAACACCGGGGAGCTGTTTTTT.

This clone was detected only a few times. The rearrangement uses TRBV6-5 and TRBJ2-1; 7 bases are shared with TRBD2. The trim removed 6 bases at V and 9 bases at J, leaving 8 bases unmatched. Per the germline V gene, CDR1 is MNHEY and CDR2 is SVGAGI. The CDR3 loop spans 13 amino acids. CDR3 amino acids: CASRVTGGFEQFF. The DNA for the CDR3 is TGTGCCAGCAGAGTTACGGGAGGTTTTGAGCAGTTCTTC.

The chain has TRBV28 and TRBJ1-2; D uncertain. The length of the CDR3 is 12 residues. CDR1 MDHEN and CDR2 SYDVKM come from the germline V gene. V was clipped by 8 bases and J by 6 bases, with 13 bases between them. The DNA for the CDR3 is TGTGCCAGCCTGGAAGGAGAGAATGGCTACACCTTC. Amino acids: CASLEGENGYTF.

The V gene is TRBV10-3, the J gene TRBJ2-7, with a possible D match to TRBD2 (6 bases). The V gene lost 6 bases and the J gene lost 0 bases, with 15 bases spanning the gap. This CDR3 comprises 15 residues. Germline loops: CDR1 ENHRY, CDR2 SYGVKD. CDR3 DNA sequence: TGTGCCATCAGGTACTTGGCGGGGAGCTCCTACGAGCAGTACTTC. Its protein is CAIRYLAGSSYEQYF.

The CDR3 here is CASSYRAGASYNEQFF. The CDR3 bases are TGCGCCAGCAGCTATCGAGCGGGGGCTTCCTACAATGAGCAGTTCTTC. The gene calls are TRBV5-1 and TRBJ2-1; 8 bases fit TRBD2. V gave up 3 bases and J gave up 1 base; unmatched junction bases: 6. This CDR3 contains 16 residues. The V gene's germline CDR1 is SGHRS and CDR2 YFSETQ.

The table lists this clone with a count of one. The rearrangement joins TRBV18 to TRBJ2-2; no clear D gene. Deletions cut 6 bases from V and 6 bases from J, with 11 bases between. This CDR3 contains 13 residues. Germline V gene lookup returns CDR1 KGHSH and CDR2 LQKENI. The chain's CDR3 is CASSIERSGELFF. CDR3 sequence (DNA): TGTGCCAGCTCCATTGAGAGGTCCGGGGAGCTGTTTTTT.